Listed below are T cell receptor beta chains from one sample, sequenced in a study of cytomegalovirus exposure and HLA in healthy donors. Measured with immunoSEQ multiplex PCR; TCRdb has only the in-frame clones, and not every one. The sample lists about 140,000 clones; roughly 81% were seen once. The material sequenced was PBMCs. These receptors came from a female donor in good health and CMV-seronegative. Each CDR3 is given with its conserved first and last residue. The order of the fields is clone size, J gene, V gene, D gene, CDR3 protein, CDR3 DNA. D genes are given only for firm matches. Only some rows state a clone size, as once, few, many or a class for expanded clones.

clone size: few
J gene: TRBJ1-1
V gene: TRBV30
D gene: NA
CDR3 protein: CAWNGGASNTEAFF
CDR3 DNA: TGTGCCTGGAACGGTGGTGCTTCCAACACTGAAGCTTTCTTT

clone size: NA
J gene: TRBJ2-1
V gene: TRBV7-6
D gene: NA
CDR3 protein: CASSIQGYEQFF
CDR3 DNA: TGTGCCAGCAGCATACAGGGTTATGAGCAGTTCTTC

clone size: NA
J gene: TRBJ2-5
V gene: TRBV7-3
D gene: NA
CDR3 protein: CASSPAGSNTQETQYF
CDR3 DNA: TGTGCCAGCAGCCCAGCGGGTTCCAATACACAAGAGACCCAGTACTTC

clone size: once
J gene: TRBJ2-1
V gene: TRBV9
D gene: NA
CDR3 protein: CASSVNSQYNEQFF
CDR3 DNA: TGTGCCAGCAGCGTCAATTCACAGTACAATGAGCAGTTCTTC

clone size: NA
J gene: TRBJ2-5
V gene: TRBV6-5
D gene: TRBD2
CDR3 protein: CASSYSRSGGPREQYF
CDR3 DNA: TGTGCCAGCAGTTACTCGCGGTCGGGAGGGCCGCGGGAGCAGTACTTC

clone size: NA
J gene: TRBJ2-1
V gene: TRBV29-1
D gene: TRBD2
CDR3 protein: CSVEVLAFSNEQFF
CDR3 DNA: TGCAGCGTTGAGGTACTAGCGTTTTCTAATGAGCAGTTCTTC

clone size: NA
J gene: TRBJ1-1
V gene: TRBV27
D gene: NA
CDR3 protein: CASSSIQRNTEAFF
CDR3 DNA: TGTGCCAGCAGTTCCATCCAGCGGAACACTGAAGCTTTCTTT

clone size: NA
J gene: TRBJ2-7
V gene: TRBV4-1
D gene: TRBD2
CDR3 protein: CASSQKPPAGVGEQYF
CDR3 DNA: TGCGCCAGCAGCCAAAAACCCCCAGCGGGAGTAGGTGAGCAGTACTTC

clone size: NA
J gene: TRBJ2-5
V gene: TRBV5-4
D gene: TRBD1
CDR3 protein: CASSRPDRAFETQYF
CDR3 DNA: TGTGCCAGCAGCCGCCCGGACAGGGCGTTCGAGACCCAGTACTTC

clone size: NA
J gene: TRBJ2-1
V gene: TRBV9
D gene: TRBD2
CDR3 protein: CASSPAGGGGNNEQFF
CDR3 DNA: TGTGCCAGCAGCCCCGCGGGAGGCGGGGGCAACAATGAGCAGTTCTTC

clone size: NA
J gene: TRBJ1-1
V gene: TRBV28
D gene: TRBD1
CDR3 protein: CASSQQGAGREAFF
CDR3 DNA: TGTGCCAGCAGCCAACAGGGGGCTGGGCGTGAGGCTTTCTTT

clone size: NA
J gene: TRBJ2-1
V gene: TRBV5-1
D gene: NA
CDR3 protein: CASSSGSDEQFF
CDR3 DNA: TGCGCCAGCAGCTCCGGGAGCGATGAGCAGTTCTTC

clone size: NA
J gene: TRBJ2-1
V gene: TRBV2
D gene: NA
CDR3 protein: CASSESRYGEQFF
CDR3 DNA: TGTGCCAGCAGTGAATCGCGGTACGGTGAGCAGTTCTTC

clone size: NA
J gene: TRBJ2-5
V gene: TRBV7-8
D gene: NA
CDR3 protein: CASSLVGDSGETQYF
CDR3 DNA: TGTGCCAGCAGCTTAGTAGGAGACTCCGGTGAGACCCAGTACTTC

clone size: NA
J gene: TRBJ2-5
V gene: TRBV27
D gene: TRBD2
CDR3 protein: CASSPIISGAWETQYF
CDR3 DNA: TGTGCCAGCAGTCCGATAATTAGCGGGGCCTGGGAGACCCAGTACTTC